Listed here is a single T cell receptor beta chain. As yet, its antigen is unknown. Time point of the sample: sample taken at primary tumor resection. 72 TRACERx patients with early, untreated non-small cell lung cancer donated samples. Whole RNA, which was extracted from tumor, nontumor lung tissue or frozen PBMC, was sequenced without any cell sorting. TCRdb reanalysed the 5' RACE reads using MiXCR and keeps one entry per CDR3 protein. Here the sample spans 85,000 to 100,000 distinct CDR3 sequences, less than 15% being singletons. Germline V gives CDR1 SGHVS, CDR2 FQNEAQ. The CDR3 sequence is 15 residues long. J was trimmed by 5 bases and V by 0 bases; bases with no gene match: 3. The source of the sample is a study of spatial heterogeneity in lung cancer. Study context: Each distinct TCR and UMI combination averaged more than ten appearances in raw reads. The study, taken as a whole, reports: Tumor TCRs that were ubiquitous and expanded showed up in blood more at resection than follow-up.

The TCR sequence derives from a male donor with early-stage non-small cell lung cancer. The sequencing here drew on PBMCs, taken at surgery. The rearrangement uses TRBV7-8 and TRBJ2-5, with 10 positions matching TRBD1. The CDR3: CASSLAGTGVETQYF. CDR3 in DNA: TGTGCCAGCAGCTTAGCCGGGACAGGGGTGGAGACCCAGTACTTC. Supplemented by reference TRBV7-8 and TRBJ2-5, the full variable domain reads GAGVSQSPRYKVAKRGQDVALRCDPISGHVSLFWYQQALGQGPEFLTYFQNEAQLDKSGLPSDRFFAERPEGSVSTLKIQRTQQEDSAVYLCASSLAGTGVETQYFGPGTRLLVL.